Reported below is one T cell receptor beta chain. Its cognate antigen is unknown. The entry originates in a study of monozygotic twins with inflammatory bowel disease. Template switching incorporated UMIs with a 6-nucleotide sample barcode. TCRdb re-called the 5' RACE reads and shows each CDR3 protein once, DNA omitted. The table lists about 160,000 distinct CDR3 sequences. Points from the study as a whole: Reduced clonotype sharing with other individuals was observed in IBD patients relative to healthy twins, especially with disease activity. For repertoire similarity, concordant twins did not differ from discordant twins, possibly because power was limited. Patient-specific immunosuppressive treatments may have made repertoires more variable.

The CDR3 sequence is 14 residues long. Germline CDR1 is SGDLS and CDR2 is YYNGEE. The gene calls are TRBV9 and TRBJ2-7; the TCRdb D gene call, TRBD1, has no DNA to confirm it. The TCR comes from a human donor with ulcerative colitis or Crohn's disease, or a healthy co-twin of an affected twin (not recorded which). Sequenced sample: blood. CDR3 protein: CASSPGDRPYEQYF.